This T cell receptor beta chain derives from a study of T cells in localized non-small cell lung cancer. Overall study findings and caveats: Without multi-region sequencing, intratumor heterogeneity could not be excluded. Exceeding tumor, uninvolved adjacent lung had the highest T cell clonality. The study detected a median approximately 50 of the top 100 tumor clones in adjacent lung. Among blood samples, higher T cell density accompanied longer overall survival.

TCRdb's copy holds only in-frame clones and misses some; the assay was immunoSEQ multiplex PCR. Of 30,000 to 35,000 clones in the sample, approximately 89% are singletons; the top ten hold around 11%. This CDR3 region has 14 residues. Germline V gene sequence: CDR1 LNHDA, CDR2 SQIVND (reference sequence). V lost 5 bases to trimming and J lost 6 bases, with 11 bases between them. This clone was detected a few times. Its antigen is unidentified. The receptor's source is an older female donor with stage II lung adenocarcinoma. Source: peripheral blood mononuclear cells, taken before any cancer treatment. The chain has TRBV19 and TRBJ1-6; TRBD1 might be the D (5 bases). CDR3 amino acids: CASSSGRGNSPLHF. CDR3 in DNA: TGTGCCAGTAGTTCGGGACGGGGTAATTCACCCCTCCACTTT.